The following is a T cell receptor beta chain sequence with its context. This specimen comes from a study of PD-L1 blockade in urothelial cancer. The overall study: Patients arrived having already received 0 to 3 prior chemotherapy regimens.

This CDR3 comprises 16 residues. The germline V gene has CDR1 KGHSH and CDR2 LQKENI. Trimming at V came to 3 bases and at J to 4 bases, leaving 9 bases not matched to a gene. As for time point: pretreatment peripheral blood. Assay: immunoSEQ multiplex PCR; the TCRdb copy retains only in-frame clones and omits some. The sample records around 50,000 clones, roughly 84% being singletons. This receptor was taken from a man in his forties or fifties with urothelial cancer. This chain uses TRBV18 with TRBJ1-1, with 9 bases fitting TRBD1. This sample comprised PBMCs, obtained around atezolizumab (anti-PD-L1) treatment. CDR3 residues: CASSPKLQGAVTEAFF. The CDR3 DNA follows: TGTGCCAGCTCACCTAAACTACAGGGGGCCGTCACTGAAGCTTTCTTT.